These T cell receptor beta chains were read from a single sample in a study of beta chain features in type 1 diabetes. Only in-frame clones appear in the TCRdb table, and some are missing; sequencing was by immunoSEQ multiplex PCR. The sample has roughly 240,000 clones; roughly 25% are singletons. The specimen was naive CD4+ T cells from blood. The receptors here all came from a woman between 25 and 40 years old with type 1 diabetes. The CDR3 runs from the conserved cysteine through the conserved F or W. The D gene is left open where the match is weak. Where a row states a size, it is once, few, many or the class of an expanded clone; other rows omit it.

j_gene: TRBJ2-7; v_gene: TRBV7-2; d_gene: -; abundance: few; CDR3nt: TGTGCCAGCAGCTTATGGGGGACTTTGTCCTACGAGCAGTACTTC; CDR3aa: CASSLWGTLSYEQYF
j_gene: TRBJ2-1; v_gene: TRBV29-1; d_gene: TRBD1; abundance: -; CDR3nt: TGCAGCGTTGATGTAGAGGACAGGGGGTGGTATTCCTACAATGAGCAGTTCTTC; CDR3aa: CSVDVEDRGWYSYNEQFF
j_gene: TRBJ2-1; v_gene: TRBV10-3; d_gene: -; abundance: few; CDR3nt: TGTGCCATCAATTCCTTGGGGCTCAATGAGCAGTTCTTC; CDR3aa: CAINSLGLNEQFF
j_gene: TRBJ2-1; v_gene: TRBV29-1; d_gene: TRBD1; abundance: -; CDR3nt: TGCAGCGCCGATAGGGCGGGACAGGGCTTTAACAATGAGCAGTTCTTC; CDR3aa: CSADRAGQGFNNEQFF
j_gene: TRBJ2-3; v_gene: TRBV7-2; d_gene: TRBD2; abundance: -; CDR3nt: TGTGCCAGCAGCCTGAAAGCCGGGACTAGCATAGTTACGCAGTATTTT; CDR3aa: CASSLKAGTSIVTQYF
j_gene: TRBJ2-7; v_gene: TRBV2; d_gene: TRBD1; abundance: few; CDR3nt: TGTGCCAGCAGCGGGACAGGGGGCTTAGACGAGCAGTACTTC; CDR3aa: CASSGTGGLDEQYF
j_gene: TRBJ2-1; v_gene: TRBV2; d_gene: -; abundance: few; CDR3nt: TGTGCCAGCAGTGAAGCGGGACTGTATTTGGGGGAGCAGTTCTTC; CDR3aa: CASSEAGLYLGEQFF
j_gene: TRBJ1-1; v_gene: TRBV28; d_gene: -; abundance: -; CDR3nt: TGTGCCAGCAGTTTAAACCCCAGATACACTGAAGCTTTCTTT; CDR3aa: CASSLNPRYTEAFF
j_gene: TRBJ2-3; v_gene: TRBV18; d_gene: -; abundance: -; CDR3nt: TGTGCCAGCTCACCACCGGCCGGGATTAGCACAGATACGCAGTATTTT; CDR3aa: CASSPPAGISTDTQYF
j_gene: TRBJ1-1; v_gene: TRBV29-1; d_gene: -; abundance: -; CDR3nt: TGCAGCGCACCGAAGGACTCGGACACTGAAGCTTTCTTT; CDR3aa: CSAPKDSDTEAFF
j_gene: TRBJ2-7; v_gene: TRBV29-1; d_gene: TRBD1; abundance: few; CDR3nt: TGCAGCGCTACCCGGACAGGCCTCGCCTACGAGCAGTACTTC; CDR3aa: CSATRTGLAYEQYF
j_gene: TRBJ1-2; v_gene: TRBV7-2; d_gene: -; abundance: -; CDR3nt: TGTGCCAGCAGCCCGAGTAACTATGGCTACACCTTC; CDR3aa: CASSPSNYGYTF
j_gene: TRBJ2-3; v_gene: TRBV6-4; d_gene: -; abundance: few; CDR3nt: TGTGCCAGCAGTGCCGGACCGAGGGGCACAGATACGCAGTATTTT; CDR3aa: CASSAGPRGTDTQYF
j_gene: TRBJ2-2; v_gene: TRBV19; d_gene: -; abundance: -; CDR3nt: TGTGCCAGTAGTGTCGATACATCCGGGGACACCGGGGAGCTGTTTTTT; CDR3aa: CASSVDTSGDTGELFF
j_gene: TRBJ2-1; v_gene: TRBV5-6; d_gene: -; abundance: few; CDR3nt: TGTGCCAGCAGCTTGCGGGACATCCTCTACAATGAGCAGTTCTTC; CDR3aa: CASSLRDILYNEQFF
j_gene: TRBJ2-3; v_gene: TRBV5-6; d_gene: TRBD2; abundance: -; CDR3nt: TGTGCCAGCAGCTTGAGACTAGCGGGAGGGCAAGGGATTGCGCAGTATTTT; CDR3aa: CASSLRLAGGQGIAQYF
j_gene: TRBJ2-1; v_gene: TRBV14; d_gene: -; abundance: -; CDR3nt: TGTGCCAGCAGCCCTCGGACTCGACTCAATGAGCAGTTCTTC; CDR3aa: CASSPRTRLNEQFF
j_gene: TRBJ2-1; v_gene: TRBV2; d_gene: TRBD2; abundance: -; CDR3nt: TGTGCCAGCCATGGACTAGCGGGAGGGCCGTGGAATGAGCAGTTCTTC; CDR3aa: CASHGLAGGPWNEQFF
j_gene: TRBJ2-3; v_gene: TRBV11-3; d_gene: -; abundance: few; CDR3nt: TGTGCCAGCAGCTTACCGTGGCGGTTCTCCACAGATACGCAGTATTTT; CDR3aa: CASSLPWRFSTDTQYF
j_gene: TRBJ1-2; v_gene: TRBV7-9; d_gene: -; abundance: -; CDR3nt: TGTGCCAGCAGCTCGTATGACTATGGCTACACCTTC; CDR3aa: CASSSYDYGYTF
j_gene: TRBJ2-7; v_gene: TRBV13; d_gene: TRBD2; abundance: few; CDR3nt: TGTGCCAGCAGCTTAGTGGGAGGGATACAAACCTACGAGCAGTACTTC; CDR3aa: CASSLVGGIQTYEQYF
j_gene: TRBJ1-1; v_gene: TRBV18; d_gene: -; abundance: few; CDR3nt: TGTGCCAGCTCACCCGAAAGCGGCGCTGAAGCTTTCTTT; CDR3aa: CASSPESGAEAFF
j_gene: TRBJ2-7; v_gene: TRBV4-1; d_gene: -; abundance: -; CDR3nt: TGCGCCAGCAGCCAATCGGGGAGCGGAATGGTCTACTACGAGCAGTACTTC; CDR3aa: CASSQSGSGMVYYEQYF
j_gene: TRBJ1-4; v_gene: TRBV30; d_gene: -; abundance: -; CDR3nt: TGTGCCTGGAGTTCAGAAAAACTGTTTTTT; CDR3aa: CAWSSEKLFF
j_gene: TRBJ1-4; v_gene: TRBV9; d_gene: TRBD1; abundance: -; CDR3nt: TGTGCCAGCAGCCCCGGACAGGGGGGAGAAAAACTGTTTTTT; CDR3aa: CASSPGQGGEKLFF
j_gene: TRBJ1-5; v_gene: TRBV29-1; d_gene: -; abundance: few; CDR3nt: TGCAGCGTCTACGAAACGGAGGGGCAGCCCCAGCATTTT; CDR3aa: CSVYETEGQPQHF
j_gene: TRBJ1-3; v_gene: TRBV6-5; d_gene: TRBD1; abundance: few; CDR3nt: TGTGCCAGCAGTTACGGACAGGGTGACACCATATATTTT; CDR3aa: CASSYGQGDTIYF
j_gene: TRBJ1-1; v_gene: TRBV11-2; d_gene: TRBD1; abundance: -; CDR3nt: TGTGCCAGCAGCTTAGCCCAGAACAGGGGTAGGCGGACTGAAGCTTTCTTT; CDR3aa: CASSLAQNRGRRTEAFF
j_gene: TRBJ1-5; v_gene: TRBV6-1; d_gene: -; abundance: -; CDR3nt: TGTGCCAGCAGCGTCGATCGGAGCAATCAGCCCCAGCATTTT; CDR3aa: CASSVDRSNQPQHF
j_gene: TRBJ2-2; v_gene: TRBV6-6; d_gene: TRBD2; abundance: few; CDR3nt: TGTGCCAGCAGTCCACTAGCGGAGAACACCGGGGAGCTGTTTTTT; CDR3aa: CASSPLAENTGELFF
j_gene: TRBJ1-2; v_gene: TRBV29-1; d_gene: TRBD1; abundance: few; CDR3nt: TGCAGCGTTGAATGGTATGGGACAGGATCTGGCTACACCTTC; CDR3aa: CSVEWYGTGSGYTF
j_gene: TRBJ1-5; v_gene: TRBV28; d_gene: TRBD1; abundance: few; CDR3nt: TGTGCCAGCAGTTTTTTGGGACAGGGTGATCAGCCCCAGCATTTT; CDR3aa: CASSFLGQGDQPQHF
j_gene: TRBJ2-5; v_gene: TRBV30; d_gene: -; abundance: -; CDR3nt: TGTGCCTCCATCCAGTACCAAGAGACCCAGTACTTC; CDR3aa: CASIQYQETQYF
j_gene: TRBJ2-2; v_gene: TRBV9; d_gene: -; abundance: -; CDR3nt: TGTGCCAGCAGCGTAGGGACAGAGGGGACCGGGGAGCTGTTTTTT; CDR3aa: CASSVGTEGTGELFF
j_gene: TRBJ1-4; v_gene: TRBV30; d_gene: TRBD1; abundance: -; CDR3nt: TGTGCCTGGACCCCCGACAGGGGTGGACATGAAAAACTGTTTTTT; CDR3aa: CAWTPDRGGHEKLFF
j_gene: TRBJ1-1; v_gene: TRBV29-1; d_gene: -; abundance: few; CDR3nt: TGCAGCGTCGCGGGACTTATGAACACTGAAGCTTTCTTT; CDR3aa: CSVAGLMNTEAFF
j_gene: TRBJ1-1; v_gene: TRBV5-1; d_gene: TRBD1; abundance: few; CDR3nt: TGCGCCAGCACTTTACAGGGGTCGGGGACTGAAGCTTTCTTT; CDR3aa: CASTLQGSGTEAFF
j_gene: TRBJ2-1; v_gene: TRBV9; d_gene: -; abundance: -; CDR3nt: TGTGCCAGCAGCGTATTAGGGCTAGCAGCGAACAATGAGCAGTTCTTC; CDR3aa: CASSVLGLAANNEQFF
j_gene: TRBJ2-3; v_gene: TRBV30; d_gene: -; abundance: -; CDR3nt: TGTGCCTGGGAACGGGATTACACAGATACGCAGTATTTT; CDR3aa: CAWERDYTDTQYF
j_gene: TRBJ2-5; v_gene: TRBV30; d_gene: TRBD1; abundance: -; CDR3nt: TGTGCCTGGAGTGGGACAGGGACTGCCCAGTACTTC; CDR3aa: CAWSGTGTAQYF
j_gene: TRBJ1-5; v_gene: TRBV7-9; d_gene: -; abundance: few; CDR3nt: TGTGCCAGCAGCTCAGAGGGGGGCAATCAGCCCCAGCATTTT; CDR3aa: CASSSEGGNQPQHF
j_gene: TRBJ2-1; v_gene: TRBV6-1; d_gene: TRBD2; abundance: few; CDR3nt: TGTGCCAGCAGTGAAGGTTGGGGGACTAGCGGGAGCGATGAGCAGTTCTTC; CDR3aa: CASSEGWGTSGSDEQFF
j_gene: TRBJ2-7; v_gene: TRBV9; d_gene: TRBD2; abundance: -; CDR3nt: TGTGCCAGCAGCGTAGGGCTAGCGGGCTACGAGCAGTACTTC; CDR3aa: CASSVGLAGYEQYF
j_gene: TRBJ2-2; v_gene: TRBV7-7; d_gene: TRBD1; abundance: few; CDR3nt: TGTGCTAGCAGCCTCCGCGAAGGGGGCGCCGGTGGGGAGCTGTTTTTT; CDR3aa: CASSLREGGAGGELFF
j_gene: TRBJ2-7; v_gene: TRBV10-3; d_gene: TRBD1; abundance: -; CDR3nt: TGTGCCATCAGTGACCTGAGGGGACAGAGCTACGAGCAGTACTTC; CDR3aa: CAISDLRGQSYEQYF
j_gene: TRBJ1-2; v_gene: TRBV13; d_gene: TRBD1; abundance: few; CDR3nt: TGTGCCAGCAGCATAAAAGGACAGGGGAACTATGGCTACACCTTC; CDR3aa: CASSIKGQGNYGYTF